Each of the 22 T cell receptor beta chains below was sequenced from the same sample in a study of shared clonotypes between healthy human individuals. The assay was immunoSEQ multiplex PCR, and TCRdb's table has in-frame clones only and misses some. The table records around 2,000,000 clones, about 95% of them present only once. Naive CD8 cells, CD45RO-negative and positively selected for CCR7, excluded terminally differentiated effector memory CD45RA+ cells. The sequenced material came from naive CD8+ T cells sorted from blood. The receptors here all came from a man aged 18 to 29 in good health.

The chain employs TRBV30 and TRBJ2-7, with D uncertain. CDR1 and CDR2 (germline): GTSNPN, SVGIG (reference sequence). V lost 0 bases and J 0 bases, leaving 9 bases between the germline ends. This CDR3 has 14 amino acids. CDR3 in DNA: TGTGCCTGGAGTGTATATTCAGCCTCCTACGAGCAGTACTTC. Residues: CAWSVYSASYEQYF.

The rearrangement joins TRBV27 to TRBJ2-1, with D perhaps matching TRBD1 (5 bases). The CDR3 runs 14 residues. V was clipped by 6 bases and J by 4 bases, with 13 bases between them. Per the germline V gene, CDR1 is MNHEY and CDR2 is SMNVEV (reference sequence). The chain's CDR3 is CASRSYDRYNEQFF. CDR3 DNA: TGTGCCAGCAGAAGCTACGACAGATACAATGAGCAGTTCTTC.

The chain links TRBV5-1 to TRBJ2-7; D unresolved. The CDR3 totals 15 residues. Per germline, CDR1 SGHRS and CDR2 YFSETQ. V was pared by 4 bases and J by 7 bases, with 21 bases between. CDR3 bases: TGCGCCAGCAGCAGCTCGGACCCCTGGGGTGGAGAGCAGTACTTC. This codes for CASSSSDPWGGEQYF.

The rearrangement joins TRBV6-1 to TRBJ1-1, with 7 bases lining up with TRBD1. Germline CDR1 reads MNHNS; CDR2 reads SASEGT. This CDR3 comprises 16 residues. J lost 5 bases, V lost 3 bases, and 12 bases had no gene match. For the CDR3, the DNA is TGTGCCAGCAGTGATCGCTCGACAGGGAGAGGGACTGAAGCTTTCTTT. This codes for CASSDRSTGRGTEAFF.

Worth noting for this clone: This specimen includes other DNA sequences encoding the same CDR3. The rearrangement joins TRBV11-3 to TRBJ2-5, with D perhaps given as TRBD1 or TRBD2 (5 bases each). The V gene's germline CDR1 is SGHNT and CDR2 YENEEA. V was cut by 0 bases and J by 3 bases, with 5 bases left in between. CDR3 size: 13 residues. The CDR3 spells CASSLEGEETQYF. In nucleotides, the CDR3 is TGTGCCAGCAGCTTAGAGGGGGAAGAGACCCAGTACTTC.

Here the CDR3 reads CASSVARTGGDYGYTF. CDR3 DNA sequence: TGTGCCAGCAGCGTAGCCCGGACAGGGGGGGACTATGGCTACACCTTC. This rearrangement joins TRBV9 to TRBJ1-2, with 10 bases matching TRBD1. The CDR3 is made up of 16 amino acids. Per germline, CDR1 SGDLS and CDR2 YYNGEE. After removal of 0 bases from V and 3 bases from J, the junction contained 5 bases not matched to a gene.

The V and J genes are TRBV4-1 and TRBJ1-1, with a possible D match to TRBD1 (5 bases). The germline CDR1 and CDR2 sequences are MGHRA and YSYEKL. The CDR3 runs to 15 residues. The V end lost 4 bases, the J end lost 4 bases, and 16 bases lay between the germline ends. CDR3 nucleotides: TGCGCCAGCAGCCTTGCCTCGGCAGGGCCCACTGAAGCTTTCTTT. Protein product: CASSLASAGPTEAFF.

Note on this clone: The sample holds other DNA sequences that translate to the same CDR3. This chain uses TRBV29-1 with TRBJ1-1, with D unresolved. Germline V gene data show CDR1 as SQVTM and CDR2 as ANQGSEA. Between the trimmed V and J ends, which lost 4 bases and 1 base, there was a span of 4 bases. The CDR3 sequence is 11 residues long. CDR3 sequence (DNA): TGCAGCGTTGGAAAGAACACTGAAGCTTTCTTT. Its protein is CSVGKNTEAFF.

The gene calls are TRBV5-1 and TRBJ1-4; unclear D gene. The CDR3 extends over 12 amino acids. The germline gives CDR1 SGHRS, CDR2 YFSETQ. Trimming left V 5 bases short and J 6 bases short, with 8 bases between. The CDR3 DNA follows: TGCGCCAGCAGGGCCGGGGATGAAAAACTGTTTTTT. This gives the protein CASRAGDEKLFF.

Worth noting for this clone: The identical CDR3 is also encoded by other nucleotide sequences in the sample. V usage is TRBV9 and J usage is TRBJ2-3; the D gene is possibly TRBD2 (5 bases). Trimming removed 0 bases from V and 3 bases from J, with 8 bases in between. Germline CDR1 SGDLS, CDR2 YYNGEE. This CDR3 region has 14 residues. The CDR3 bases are TGTGCCAGCAGCGTAGCTTCGGGGACAGATACGCAGTATTTT. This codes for CASSVASGTDTQYF.

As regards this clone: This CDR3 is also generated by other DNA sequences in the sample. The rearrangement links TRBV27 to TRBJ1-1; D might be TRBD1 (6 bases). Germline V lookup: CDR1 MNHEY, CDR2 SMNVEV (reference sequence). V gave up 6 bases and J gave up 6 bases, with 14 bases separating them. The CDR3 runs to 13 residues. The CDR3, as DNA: TGTGCCAGCAGCCTTACAGGGAGGGCTGAAGCTTTCTTT. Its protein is CASSLTGRAEAFF.

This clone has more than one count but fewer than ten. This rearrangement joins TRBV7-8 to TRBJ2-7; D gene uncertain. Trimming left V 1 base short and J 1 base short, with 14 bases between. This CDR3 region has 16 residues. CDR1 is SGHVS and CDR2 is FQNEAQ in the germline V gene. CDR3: CASSLVAIGRSYEQYF. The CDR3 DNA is TGTGCCAGCAGCTTAGTCGCAATAGGAAGGTCCTACGAGCAGTACTTC.

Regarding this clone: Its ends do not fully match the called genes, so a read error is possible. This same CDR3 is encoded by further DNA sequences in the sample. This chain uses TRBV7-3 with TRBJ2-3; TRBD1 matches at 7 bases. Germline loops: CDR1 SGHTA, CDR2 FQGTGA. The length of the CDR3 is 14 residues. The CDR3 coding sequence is TGTGCCAGCAGCCTAACAGGGGGCACAGATACGCAGTATTTT. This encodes CASSLTGGTDTQYF.

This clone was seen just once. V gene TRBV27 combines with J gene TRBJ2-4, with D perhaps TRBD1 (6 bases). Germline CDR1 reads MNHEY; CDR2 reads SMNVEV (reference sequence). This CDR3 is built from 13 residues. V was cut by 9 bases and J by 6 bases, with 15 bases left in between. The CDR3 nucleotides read TGTGCCAGACAAAAGCCCAGGGGAAACATTCAGTACTTC. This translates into CARQKPRGNIQYF.

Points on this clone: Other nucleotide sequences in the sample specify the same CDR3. In nucleotides, the CDR3 is TGTGCCAGCAGCGTGGGGGGAATCCAAGAGACCCAGTACTTC. It yields the protein CASSVGGIQETQYF. V gene TRBV9 combines with J gene TRBJ2-5; TRBD2 might be the D (6 bases). The CDR3 loop spans 14 amino acids. Germline assignment: CDR1 SGDLS and CDR2 YYNGEE. V was pared by 2 bases and J by 1 base, with 9 bases between.

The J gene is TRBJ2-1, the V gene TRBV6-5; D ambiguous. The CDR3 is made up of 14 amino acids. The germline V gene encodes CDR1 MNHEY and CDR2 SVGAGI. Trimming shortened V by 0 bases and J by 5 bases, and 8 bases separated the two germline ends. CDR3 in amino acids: CASSYSYGNNEQFF. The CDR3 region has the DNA TGTGCCAGCAGTTACTCTTACGGCAACAATGAGCAGTTCTTC.

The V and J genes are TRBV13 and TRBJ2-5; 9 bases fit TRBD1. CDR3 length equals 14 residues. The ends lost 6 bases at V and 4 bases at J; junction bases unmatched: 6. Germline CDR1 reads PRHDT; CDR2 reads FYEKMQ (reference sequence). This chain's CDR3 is CASRLQGAGETQYF. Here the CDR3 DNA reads TGTGCCAGCAGACTACAGGGGGCCGGAGAGACCCAGTACTTC.

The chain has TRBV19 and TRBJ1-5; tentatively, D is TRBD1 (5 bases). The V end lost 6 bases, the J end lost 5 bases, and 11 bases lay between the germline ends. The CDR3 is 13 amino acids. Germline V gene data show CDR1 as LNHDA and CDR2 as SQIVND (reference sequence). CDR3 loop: CASSRDGYQPQHF. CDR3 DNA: TGTGCCAGTAGCCGGGACGGATATCAGCCCCAGCATTTT.

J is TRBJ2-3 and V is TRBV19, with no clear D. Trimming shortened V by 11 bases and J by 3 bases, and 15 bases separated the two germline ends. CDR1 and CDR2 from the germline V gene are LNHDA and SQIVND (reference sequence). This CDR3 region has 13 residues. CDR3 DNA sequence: TGTGCCGTGGGTAGGGTCGCGACAGATACGCAGTATTTT. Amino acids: CAVGRVATDTQYF.

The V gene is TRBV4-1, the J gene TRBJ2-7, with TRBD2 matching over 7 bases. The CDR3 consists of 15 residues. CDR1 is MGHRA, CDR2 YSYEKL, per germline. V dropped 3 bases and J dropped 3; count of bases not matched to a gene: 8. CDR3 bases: TGCGCCAGCAGCCAGGTTGAGCGGGGACTCTACGAGCAGTACTTC. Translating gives CASSQVERGLYEQYF.

CDR3 in amino acids: CASSQDSSSSSYEQYF. The CDR3 DNA sequence: TGCGCCAGCAGCCAAGATAGTAGCTCGAGCTCCTACGAGCAGTACTTC. This chain joins TRBV4-1 and TRBJ2-7; D not certain. V was clipped by 0 bases and J by 0 bases, with 12 bases between them. Germline V lookup: CDR1 MGHRA, CDR2 YSYEKL. There are 16 residues in the CDR3.

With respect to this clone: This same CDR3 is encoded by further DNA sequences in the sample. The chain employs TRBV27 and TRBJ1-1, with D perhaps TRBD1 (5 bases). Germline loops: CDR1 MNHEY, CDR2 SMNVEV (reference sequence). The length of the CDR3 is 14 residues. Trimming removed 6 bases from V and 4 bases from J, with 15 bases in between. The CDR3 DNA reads TGTGCCAGCAGCCTTACGACTGGGGGCACTGAAGCTTTCTTT. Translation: CASSLTTGGTEAFF.